What follows describes a single T cell receptor beta chain. Its cognate antigen is unknown. The data derive from a study of post-analysis software for immune sequencing data. The study's findings and limits: Five TRBV segments appeared more often in patients than in controls, and TRBV5-6, TRBV5-1 and TRBV20-1 were among these.

The TCR beta cDNA libraries carried unique molecular identifiers. One entry per CDR3 protein results from TCRdb running MiXCR on the PCR reads. Here the sample spans roughly 600,000 distinct CDR3 sequences, 44% being singletons. Trimming removed 3 bases from V and 5 bases from J, with 15 bases in between. Per the germline V gene, CDR1 is SQVTM and CDR2 is ANQGSEA. CDR3 length: 14 residues. This TCR was sampled from a girl between 10 and 17 years old with multiple sclerosis. Input material: blood. The rearrangement uses TRBV29-1 and TRBJ2-3, with D unresolved. CDR3 amino acids: CSVDTAPGLDTQYF. CDR3 bases: TGCAGCGTTGACACCGCCCCGGGTCTAGATACGCAGTATTTT.